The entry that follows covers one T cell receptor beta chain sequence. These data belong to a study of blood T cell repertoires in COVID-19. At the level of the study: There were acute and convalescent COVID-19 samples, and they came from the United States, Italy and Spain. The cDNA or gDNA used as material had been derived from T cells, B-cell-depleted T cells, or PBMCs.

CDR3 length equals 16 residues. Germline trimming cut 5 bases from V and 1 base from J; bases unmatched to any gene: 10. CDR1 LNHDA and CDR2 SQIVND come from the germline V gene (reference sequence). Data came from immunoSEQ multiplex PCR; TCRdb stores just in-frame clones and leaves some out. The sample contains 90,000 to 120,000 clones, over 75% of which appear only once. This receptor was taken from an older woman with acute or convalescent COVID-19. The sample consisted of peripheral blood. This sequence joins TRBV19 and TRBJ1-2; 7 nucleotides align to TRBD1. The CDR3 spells CASSPGTVNLNYGYTF. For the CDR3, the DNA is TGTGCCAGTAGTCCCGGGACAGTAAATCTTAACTATGGCTACACCTTC.